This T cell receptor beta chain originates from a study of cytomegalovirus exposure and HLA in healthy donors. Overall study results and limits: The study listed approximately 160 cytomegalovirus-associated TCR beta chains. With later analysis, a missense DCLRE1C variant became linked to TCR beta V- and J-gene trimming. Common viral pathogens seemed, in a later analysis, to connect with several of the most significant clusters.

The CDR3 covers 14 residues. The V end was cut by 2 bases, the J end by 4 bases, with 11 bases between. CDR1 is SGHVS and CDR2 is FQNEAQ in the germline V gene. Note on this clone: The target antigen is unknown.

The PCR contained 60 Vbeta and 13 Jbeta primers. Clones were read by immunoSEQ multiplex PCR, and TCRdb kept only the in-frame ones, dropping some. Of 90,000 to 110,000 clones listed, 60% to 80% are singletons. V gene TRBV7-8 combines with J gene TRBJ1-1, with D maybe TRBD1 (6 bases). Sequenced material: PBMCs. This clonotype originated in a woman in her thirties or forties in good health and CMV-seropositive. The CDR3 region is CASSLLGHLTEAFF. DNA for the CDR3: TGTGCCAGCAGCTTATTGGGACACCTCACTGAAGCTTTCTTT.